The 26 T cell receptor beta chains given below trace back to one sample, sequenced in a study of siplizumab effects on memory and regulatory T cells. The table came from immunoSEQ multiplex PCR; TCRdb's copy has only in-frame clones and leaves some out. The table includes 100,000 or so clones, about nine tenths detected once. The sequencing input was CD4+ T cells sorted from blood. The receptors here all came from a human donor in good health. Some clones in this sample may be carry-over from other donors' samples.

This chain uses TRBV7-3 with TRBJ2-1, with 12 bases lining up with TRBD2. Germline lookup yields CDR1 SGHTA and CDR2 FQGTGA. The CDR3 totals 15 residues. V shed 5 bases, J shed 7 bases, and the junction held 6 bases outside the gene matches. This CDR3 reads CASSPSGRASNEQFF. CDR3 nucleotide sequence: TGTGCCAGCAGCCCTAGCGGGAGGGCCTCGAATGAGCAGTTCTTC. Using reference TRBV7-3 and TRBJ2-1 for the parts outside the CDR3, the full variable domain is GAGVSQTPSNKVTEKGKYVELRCDPISGHTALYWYRQSLGQGPEFLIYFQGTGAADDSGLPNDRFFAVRPEGSVSTLKIQRTERGDSAVYLCASSPSGRASNEQFFGPGTRLTVL.

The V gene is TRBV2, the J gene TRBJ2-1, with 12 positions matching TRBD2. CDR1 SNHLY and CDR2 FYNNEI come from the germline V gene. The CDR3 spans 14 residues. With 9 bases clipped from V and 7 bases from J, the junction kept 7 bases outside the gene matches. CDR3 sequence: CASPSGRERNEQFF. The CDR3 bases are TGTGCCAGTCCTAGCGGGAGGGAAAGAAATGAGCAGTTCTTC.

CDR3 DNA sequence: TGTGCCAGCAGCTTAGGGGGGGGCATCACCTACAATGAGCAGTTCTTC. The encoded protein is CASSLGGGITYNEQFF. This sequence joins TRBV7-8 and TRBJ2-1, with a possible D match to TRBD2 (7 bases). Germline CDR1 SGHVS, CDR2 FQNEAQ. Trimming took off 1 base at V and 2 bases at J, with 12 bases between the two ends. The CDR3 spans 16 residues.

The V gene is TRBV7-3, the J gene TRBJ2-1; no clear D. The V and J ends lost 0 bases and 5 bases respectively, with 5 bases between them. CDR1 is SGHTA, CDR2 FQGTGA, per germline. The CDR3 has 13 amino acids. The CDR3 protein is CASSLTLNNEQFF. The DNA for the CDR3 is TGTGCCAGCAGCTTAACACTGAACAATGAGCAGTTCTTC.

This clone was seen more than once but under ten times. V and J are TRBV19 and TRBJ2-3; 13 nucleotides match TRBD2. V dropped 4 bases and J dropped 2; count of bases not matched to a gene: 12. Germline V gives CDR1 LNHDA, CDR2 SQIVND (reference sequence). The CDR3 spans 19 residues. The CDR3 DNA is TGTGCCAGTAGTACCCGGACTAGCGGGAGTCGTCGTTTCACAGATACGCAGTATTTT. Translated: CASSTRTSGSRRFTDTQYF.

This chain's CDR3 is CASTTGDVNIQYF. CDR3 in DNA: TGTGCCAGCACGACCGGAGACGTAAACATTCAGTACTTC. This sequence joins TRBV6-6 and TRBJ2-4, with no clear D. The germline V and J ends were trimmed by 7 bases and 6 bases, with 13 bases remaining between them. The CDR3 runs 13 residues. Germline CDR1 is MNHNY and CDR2 is SVGAGI (reference sequence).

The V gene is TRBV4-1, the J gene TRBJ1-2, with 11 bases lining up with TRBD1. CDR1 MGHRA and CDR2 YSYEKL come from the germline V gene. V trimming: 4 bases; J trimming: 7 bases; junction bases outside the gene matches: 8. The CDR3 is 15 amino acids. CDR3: CASSRTGTGGVGYTF. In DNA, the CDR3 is TGCGCCAGCAGCCGCACCGGGACAGGGGGAGTTGGCTACACCTTC.

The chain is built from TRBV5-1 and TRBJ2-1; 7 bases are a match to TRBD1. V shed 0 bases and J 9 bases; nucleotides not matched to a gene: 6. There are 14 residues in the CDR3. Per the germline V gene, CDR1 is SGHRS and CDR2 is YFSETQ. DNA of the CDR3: TGCGCCAGCAGCTTGGGGGGGACAGAGCGTGAGCAGTTCTTC. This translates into CASSLGGTEREQFF.

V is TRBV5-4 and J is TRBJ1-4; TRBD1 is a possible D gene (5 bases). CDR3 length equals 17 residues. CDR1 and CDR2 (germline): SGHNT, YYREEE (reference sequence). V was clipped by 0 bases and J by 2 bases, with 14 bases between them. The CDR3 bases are TGTGCCAGCAGCTTGGGTCGCGGGGGAACGACTAATGAAAAACTGTTTTTT. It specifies CASSLGRGGTTNEKLFF.

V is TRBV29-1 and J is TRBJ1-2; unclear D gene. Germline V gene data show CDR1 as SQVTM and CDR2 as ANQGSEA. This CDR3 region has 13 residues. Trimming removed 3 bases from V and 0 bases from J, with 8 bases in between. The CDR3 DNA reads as TGCAGCGTTGAGTGGCAGGCTAACTATGGCTACACCTTC. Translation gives CSVEWQANYGYTF.

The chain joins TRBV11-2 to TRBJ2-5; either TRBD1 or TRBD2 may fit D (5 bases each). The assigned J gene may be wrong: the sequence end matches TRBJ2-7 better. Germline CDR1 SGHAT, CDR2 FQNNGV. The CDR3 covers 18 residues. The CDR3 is CASSLDGVLRGVRYEQYF. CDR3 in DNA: TGTGCCAGCAGCTTAGATGGAGTCTTGCGAGGGGTTCGATACGAGCAGTACTTC.

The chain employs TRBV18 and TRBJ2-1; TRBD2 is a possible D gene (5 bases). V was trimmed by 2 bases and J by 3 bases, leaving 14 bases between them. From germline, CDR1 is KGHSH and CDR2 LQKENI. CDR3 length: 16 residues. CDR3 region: CASSPAGTGGYNEQFF. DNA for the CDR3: TGTGCCAGCTCACCAGCCGGTACCGGAGGCTACAATGAGCAGTTCTTC.

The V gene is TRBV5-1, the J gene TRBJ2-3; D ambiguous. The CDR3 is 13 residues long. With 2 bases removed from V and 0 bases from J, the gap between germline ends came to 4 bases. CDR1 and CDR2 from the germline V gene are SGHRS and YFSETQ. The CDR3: CASSFPSTDTQYF. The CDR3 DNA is TGCGCCAGCAGCTTCCCGAGCACAGATACGCAGTATTTT.

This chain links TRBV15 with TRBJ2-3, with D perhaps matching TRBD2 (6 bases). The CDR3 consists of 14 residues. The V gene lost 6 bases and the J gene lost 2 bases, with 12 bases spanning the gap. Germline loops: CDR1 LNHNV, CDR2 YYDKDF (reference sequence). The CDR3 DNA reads TGTGCCACCAGATCCGGGAGTACCACAGATACGCAGTATTTT. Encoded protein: CATRSGSTTDTQYF. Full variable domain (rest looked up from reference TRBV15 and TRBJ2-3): DAMVIQNPRYQVTQFGKPVTLSCSQTLNHNVMYWYQQKSSQAPKLLFHYYDKDFNNEADTPDNFQSRRPNTSFCFLDIRSPGLGDTAMYLCATRSGSTTDTQYFGPGTRLTVL.

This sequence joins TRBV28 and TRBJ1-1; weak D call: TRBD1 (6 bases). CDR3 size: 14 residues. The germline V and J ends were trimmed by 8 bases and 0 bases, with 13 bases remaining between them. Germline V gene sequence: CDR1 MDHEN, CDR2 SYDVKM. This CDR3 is CASCNGGLNTEAFF. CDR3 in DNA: TGTGCCAGCTGTAATGGGGGGCTGAACACTGAAGCTTTCTTT.

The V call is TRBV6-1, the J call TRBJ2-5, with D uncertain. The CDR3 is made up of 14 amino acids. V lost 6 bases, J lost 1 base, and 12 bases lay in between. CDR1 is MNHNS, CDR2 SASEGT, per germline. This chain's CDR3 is CASRKPGGQETQYF. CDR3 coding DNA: TGTGCCAGCAGAAAGCCCGGCGGCCAAGAGACCCAGTACTTC.

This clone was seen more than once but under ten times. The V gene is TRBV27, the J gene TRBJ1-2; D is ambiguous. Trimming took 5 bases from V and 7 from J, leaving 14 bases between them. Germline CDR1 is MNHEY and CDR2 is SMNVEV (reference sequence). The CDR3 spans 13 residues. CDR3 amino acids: CASSRVGPGGYTF. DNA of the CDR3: TGTGCCAGCAGTAGAGTTGGTCCTGGTGGCTACACCTTC.

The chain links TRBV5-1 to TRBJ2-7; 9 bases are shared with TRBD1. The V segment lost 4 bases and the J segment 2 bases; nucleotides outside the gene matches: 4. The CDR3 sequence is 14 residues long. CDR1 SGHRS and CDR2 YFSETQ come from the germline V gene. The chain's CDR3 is CASSRDRVTYEQYF. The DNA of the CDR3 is TGCGCCAGCAGCAGGGACAGGGTTACCTACGAGCAGTACTTC. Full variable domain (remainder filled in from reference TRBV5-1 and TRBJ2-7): KAGVTQTPRYLIKTRGQQVTLSCSPISGHRSVSWYQQTPGQGLQFLFEYFSETQRNKGNFPGRFSGRQFSNSRSEMNVSTLELGDSALYLCASSRDRVTYEQYFGPGTRLTVT.

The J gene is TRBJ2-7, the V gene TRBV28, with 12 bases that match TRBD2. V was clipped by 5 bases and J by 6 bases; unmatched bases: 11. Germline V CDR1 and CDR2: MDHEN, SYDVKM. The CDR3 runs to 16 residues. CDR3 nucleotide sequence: TGTGCCAGCAGTCCGTCTAGCGGGAGGGCCTTGGGCGAGCAGTACTTC. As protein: CASSPSSGRALGEQYF.

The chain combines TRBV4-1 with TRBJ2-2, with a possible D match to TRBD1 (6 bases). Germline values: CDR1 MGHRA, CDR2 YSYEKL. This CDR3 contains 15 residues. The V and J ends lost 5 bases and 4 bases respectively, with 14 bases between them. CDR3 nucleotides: TGCGCCAGCAGCACGCCAGGGGAACGCACCGGGGAGCTGTTTTTT. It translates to CASSTPGERTGELFF.

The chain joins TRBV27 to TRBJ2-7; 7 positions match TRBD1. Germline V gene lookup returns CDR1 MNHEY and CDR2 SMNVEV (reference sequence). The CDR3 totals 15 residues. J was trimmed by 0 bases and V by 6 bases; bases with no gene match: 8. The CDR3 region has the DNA TGTGCCAGCAGATTACGACAGGGTAGCTCCTACGAGCAGTACTTC. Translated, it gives CASRLRQGSSYEQYF.

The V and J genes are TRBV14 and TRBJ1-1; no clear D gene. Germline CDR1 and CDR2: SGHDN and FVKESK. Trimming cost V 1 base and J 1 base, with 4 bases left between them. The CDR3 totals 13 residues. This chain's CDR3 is CASSQVRNTEAFF. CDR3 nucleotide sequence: TGTGCCAGCAGCCAAGTAAGGAACACTGAAGCTTTCTTT.

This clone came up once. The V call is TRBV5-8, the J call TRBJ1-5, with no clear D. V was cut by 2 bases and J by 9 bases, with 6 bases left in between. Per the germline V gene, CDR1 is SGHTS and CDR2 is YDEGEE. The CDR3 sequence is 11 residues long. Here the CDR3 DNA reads TGTGCCAGCAGCTTTTACGGGCCCCAGCATTTT. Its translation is CASSFYGPQHF.

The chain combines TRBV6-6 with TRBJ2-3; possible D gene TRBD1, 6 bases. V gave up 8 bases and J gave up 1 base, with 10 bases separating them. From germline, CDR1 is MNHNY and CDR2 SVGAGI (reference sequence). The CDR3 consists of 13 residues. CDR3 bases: TGTGCCAGCCTGACAGGTGGCACAGATACGCAGTATTTT. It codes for CASLTGGTDTQYF.

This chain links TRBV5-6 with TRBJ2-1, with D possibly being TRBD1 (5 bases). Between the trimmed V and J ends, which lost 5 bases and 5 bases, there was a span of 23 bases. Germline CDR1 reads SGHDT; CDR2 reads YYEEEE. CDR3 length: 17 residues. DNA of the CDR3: TGTGCCAGCAGGCCTTCGTTCCAGGGCACCGCCAACAATGAGCAGTTCTTC. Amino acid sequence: CASRPSFQGTANNEQFF.

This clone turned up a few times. Here the CDR3 reads CASSVTLNQPQHF. The DNA for the CDR3 is TGTGCCAGCAGTGTTACCCTCAATCAGCCCCAGCATTTT. The J gene is TRBJ1-5, the V gene TRBV2; D is undetermined. Trimming shortened V by 4 bases and J by 3 bases, and 7 bases separated the two germline ends. This CDR3 is 13 amino acids long. Germline CDR1 reads SNHLY; CDR2 reads FYNNEI.